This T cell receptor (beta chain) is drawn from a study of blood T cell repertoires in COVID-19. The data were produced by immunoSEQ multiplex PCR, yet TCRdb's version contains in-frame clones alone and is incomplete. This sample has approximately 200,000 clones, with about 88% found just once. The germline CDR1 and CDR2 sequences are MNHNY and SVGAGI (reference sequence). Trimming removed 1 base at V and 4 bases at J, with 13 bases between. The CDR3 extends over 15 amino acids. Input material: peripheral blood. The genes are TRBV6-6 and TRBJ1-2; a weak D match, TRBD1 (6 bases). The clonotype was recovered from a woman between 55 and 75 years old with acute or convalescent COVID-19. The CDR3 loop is CASSYLAGVGYGYTF. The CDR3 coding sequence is TGTGCCAGCAGTTACTTGGCAGGGGTGGGCTATGGCTACACCTTC.